This TCR beta chain was sequenced in a study of T cells after somatic rescue of genetic block. TCRdb's table, derived via immunoSEQ multiplex PCR, lists solely in-frame clones and lacks some. Of roughly 70,000 clones in the sample, approximately 90% were seen once. The CDR3 has 14 amino acids. Per germline, CDR1 SGHAT and CDR2 FQNNGV. V shed 3 bases and J shed 6 bases, with 11 bases lying between them. This sequence originates from a man aged 35 to 55. This chain joins TRBV11-2 and TRBJ1-4, with D maybe TRBD1 (5 bases). The specimen was peripheral blood mononuclear cells (PBMCs). CDR3 amino acids: CASSLYGGDEKLFF. DNA of the CDR3: TGTGCCAGCAGCTTGTACGGGGGTGATGAAAAACTGTTTTTT.